These 20 T cell receptor beta chains share one sample of origin, sequenced in a study of CD8 T cells in ankylosing spondylitis. In TCRdb, the 5' RACE reads were re-called with MiXCR into one record per CDR3 protein. The sample consists of hundreds of thousands of distinct CDR3 sequences, about 13% of them appearing once. Their antigens remain unidentified. The study, taken as a whole, reports: Ankylosing spondylitis blood appeared to be characterized by a TCR beta motif of several highly homologous variants.

The sample comprised blood, either unsorted or a sorted T cell fraction (not recorded which). These TCRs come from a male donor with ankylosing spondylitis.

This clonotype appeared once. The chain links TRBV3-1 to TRBJ1-1; possible D gene TRBD1, 6 bases. The CDR3 totals 14 residues. Looked up from germline, CDR1 is LGHDT and CDR2 is YNNKEL (reference sequence). The germline V and J ends were trimmed by 3 bases and 5 bases, with 13 bases remaining between them. For the CDR3, the DNA is TGTGCCAGCAGCCATTACGACAGGCGAACTGAAGCTTTCTTT. Its protein product is CASSHYDRRTEAFF. The whole variable domain, remainder taken from reference TRBV3-1 and TRBJ1-1, is DTAVSQTPKYLVTQMGNDKSIKCEQNLGHDTMYWYKQDSKKFLKIMFSYNNKELIINETVPNRFSPKSPDKAHLNLHINSLELGDSAVYFCASSHYDRRTEAFFGQGTRLTVV.

This clonotype has a count of ten or more. The chain combines TRBV12-3 or TRBV12-4 with TRBJ2-1, with D possibly being TRBD1 or TRBD2 (5 bases each). V was pared by 6 bases and J by 7 bases, with 13 bases between. CDR3 length: 13 residues. Written as DNA, the CDR3 is TGTGCCAGCAGCCGTGACTGGGGGAATGAGCAGTTCTTC. Protein product: CASSRDWGNEQFF.

The chain joins TRBV18 to TRBJ2-4; the match to TRBD2 covers 7 bases. This CDR3 spans 16 amino acids. V was clipped by 3 bases and J by 1 base; unmatched bases: 6. Germline lookup yields CDR1 KGHSH and CDR2 LQKENI. The CDR3 DNA follows: TGTGCCAGCTCACCCTCGCGGGAGAGTGCCAAAAACATTCAGTACTTC. The encoded protein is CASSPSRESAKNIQYF.

The table lists this clonotype with many counts. V usage is TRBV7-9 and J usage is TRBJ1-2; D call uncertain. V was clipped by 0 bases and J by 4 bases, with 9 bases between them. Germline V gives CDR1 SEHNR, CDR2 FQNEAQ (reference sequence). CDR3 length equals 14 residues. This chain's CDR3 is CASSLALEGYGYTF. The CDR3, as DNA: TGTGCCAGCAGCTTAGCGCTAGAAGGCTATGGCTACACCTTC.

The chain couples TRBV24-1 to TRBJ2-1; D is possibly TRBD2 (6 bases). Deletions cut 4 bases from V and 6 bases from J, with 15 bases between. The germline CDR1 and CDR2 sequences are KGHDR and SFDVKD. The CDR3 has 15 amino acids. CDR3 loop: CATSDPSDGSNEQFF. CDR3 bases: TGTGCCACCAGTGACCCAAGCGACGGGAGCAATGAGCAGTTCTTC.

The chain combines TRBV19 with TRBJ1-2; D is perhaps TRBD1 (6 bases). V shed 4 bases and J shed 0 bases, with 12 bases lying between them. This CDR3 is 15 amino acids long. The germline V gene has CDR1 LNHDA and CDR2 SQIVND (reference sequence). The CDR3 reads CASSTPGQSNYGYTF. The CDR3 bases are TGTGCCAGTAGTACTCCGGGACAATCTAACTATGGCTACACCTTC. The full variable domain, completed using reference TRBV19 and TRBJ1-2, is DGGITQSPKYLFRKEGQNVTLSCEQNLNHDAMYWYRQDPGQGLRLIYYSQIVNDFQKGDIAEGYSVSREKKESFPLTVTSAQKNPTAFYLCASSTPGQSNYGYTFGSGTRLTVV.

This clonotype was seen a handful of times. The V and J genes are TRBV4-2 and TRBJ2-1; 9 nucleotides line up with TRBD2. The length of the CDR3 is 15 residues. Germline V gene sequence: CDR1 LGHNA, CDR2 YNFKEQ. After removal of 4 bases from V and 8 bases from J, the junction contained 9 bases not matched to a gene. CDR3 residues: CASSLGVAGEDEQFF. The DNA of the CDR3 is TGTGCCAGCAGCCTCGGGGTAGCGGGAGAGGATGAGCAGTTCTTC.

The rearrangement joins TRBV4-1 to TRBJ1-5; D is possibly TRBD1 (5 bases). Trimming pared 0 bases from V and 2 bases from J, leaving 14 bases between. The germline V gene encodes CDR1 MGHRA and CDR2 YSYEKL. This CDR3 contains 17 residues. The CDR3 loop is CASSQDLETAGNQPQHF. Written as DNA, the CDR3 is TGCGCCAGCAGCCAAGATCTTGAGACAGCGGGCAATCAGCCCCAGCATTTT.

This chain's CDR3 is CASSEISSYEQYF. CDR3 DNA sequence: TGTGCCAGCAGTGAAATCAGCTCCTACGAGCAGTACTTC. The chain has TRBV2 and TRBJ2-7; D call uncertain. V lost 2 bases, J lost 0 bases, and 5 bases lay in between. The CDR3 is made up of 13 amino acids. CDR1 and CDR2 (germline): SNHLY, FYNNEI. The variable domain in full, with the rest retrieved from reference TRBV2 and TRBJ2-7, is EPEVTQTPSHQVTQMGQEVILRCVPISNHLYFYWYRQILGQKVEFLVSFYNNEISEKSEIFDDQFSVERPDGSNFTLKIRSTKLEDSAMYFCASSEISSYEQYFGPGTRLTVT.

V is TRBV3-1 and J is TRBJ2-1, with a possible D match to TRBD2 (6 bases). There are 15 residues in the CDR3. The germline V gene has CDR1 LGHDT and CDR2 YNNKEL (reference sequence). V dropped 4 bases and J dropped 10 bases, with 20 bases sitting between them. In nucleotides, the CDR3 is TGTGCCAGCAGCCTCACCGGGACTGGGGTCGTGGAGCAGTTCTTC. It codes for CASSLTGTGVVEQFF.

The chain is built from TRBV5-1 and TRBJ2-1; TRBD2 matches 12 bases. CDR1 SGHRS and CDR2 YFSETQ come from the germline V gene. The CDR3 is made up of 15 amino acids. V shed 7 bases, J shed 3 bases, and the junction held 5 bases outside the gene matches. The CDR3 region has the DNA TGCGCCAGCCGACTAGCGGGAGATCTCTACAATGAGCAGTTCTTC. Translation: CASRLAGDLYNEQFF. The full variable domain, in which reference TRBV5-1 and TRBJ2-1 provide the parts outside the CDR3, is KAGVTQTPRYLIKTRGQQVTLSCSPISGHRSVSWYQQTPGQGLQFLFEYFSETQRNKGNFPGRFSGRQFSNSRSEMNVSTLELGDSALYLCASRLAGDLYNEQFFGPGTRLTVL.

This rearrangement joins TRBV24-1 to TRBJ2-1, with TRBD2 identical over 10 bases. The CDR3 length is 16 residues. Trimming cost V 4 bases and J 6 bases; bases outside gene matches: 8. CDR1 and CDR2 (germline): KGHDR, SFDVKD. This chain's CDR3 is CATSDRAGGPGNEQFF. In nucleotides, the CDR3 is TGTGCCACCAGTGACCGAGCGGGAGGGCCCGGCAATGAGCAGTTCTTC.

This clonotype was recorded at least ten times. J is TRBJ2-2 and V is TRBV2, with 8 positions matching TRBD2. The ends lost 5 bases at V and 7 bases at J; junction bases unmatched: 12. The germline V gene encodes CDR1 SNHLY and CDR2 FYNNEI. The CDR3 totals 16 residues. In DNA, the CDR3 is TGTGCCAGCAGTTCTGGACTAGCCGGAAGGTTCGGGGAGCTGTTTTTT. It encodes CASSSGLAGRFGELFF.

The chain has TRBV20-1 and TRBJ2-7; D unclear. V was trimmed by 2 bases and J by 3 bases, leaving 5 bases between them. The CDR3 is made up of 11 amino acids. The germline CDR1 and CDR2 sequences are DFQATT and SNEGSKA (reference sequence). The CDR3 loop is CSARIGYEQYF. The CDR3, as DNA: TGCAGTGCTAGAATTGGCTACGAGCAGTACTTC.

This clonotype has a handful of counts. The V and J genes are TRBV2 and TRBJ1-2; D not certain. The CDR3 has 14 residues. V was cut by 1 base and J by 2 bases, with 8 bases left in between. Germline lookup yields CDR1 SNHLY and CDR2 FYNNEI. The CDR3 nucleotides read TGTGCCAGCAGTGAAGGGGTCGTAAACTATGGCTACACCTTC. Translation: CASSEGVVNYGYTF.

This CDR3 is CASSFRATGDRNEQFF. CDR3 bases: TGTGCCAGTAGTTTTCGGGCGACAGGGGACCGTAATGAGCAGTTCTTC. The J gene is TRBJ2-1, the V gene TRBV19, with 8 bases identical to TRBD1. After removal of 5 bases from V and 7 bases from J, the junction contained 13 bases not matched to a gene. The CDR3 consists of 16 residues. The germline V gene encodes CDR1 LNHDA and CDR2 SQIVND (reference sequence). Filled out from reference TRBV19 and TRBJ2-1, the complete variable domain reads DGGITQSPKYLFRKEGQNVTLSCEQNLNHDAMYWYRQDPGQGLRLIYYSQIVNDFQKGDIAEGYSVSREKKESFPLTVTSAQKNPTAFYLCASSFRATGDRNEQFFGPGTRLTVL.

Ten or more counts support this clonotype. The rearrangement joins TRBV20-1 to TRBJ2-1; D possibly corresponds to TRBD1 (5 bases). CDR1 DFQATT and CDR2 SNEGSKA come from the germline V gene (reference sequence). The CDR3 contains 11 residues. CDR3 sequence (DNA): TGCAGGTTATCAGGGTACAATGAGCAGTTCTTC. Translated: CRLSGYNEQFF.

This chain uses TRBV7-2 with TRBJ2-5; D possibly corresponds to TRBD1 (6 bases). The CDR3 loop spans 13 amino acids. Per germline, CDR1 SGHTA and CDR2 FQGNSA. V shed 0 bases and J shed 10 bases, with 12 bases lying between them. Written as DNA, the CDR3 is TGTGCCAGCAGCTTAGCAGAATGGGGGCACCAGTACTTC. Amino acids: CASSLAEWGHQYF.

In its sample, this clonotype was seen a few times. The genes are TRBV7-2 and TRBJ1-6; the D gene is possibly TRBD1 (5 bases). Germline lookup yields CDR1 SGHTA and CDR2 FQGNSA. This CDR3 has 16 amino acids. V was cut by 4 bases and J by 6 bases, with 16 bases left in between. This CDR3 reads CASSSDSPKTNSPLHF. Here the CDR3 DNA reads TGTGCCAGCAGCTCCGACAGCCCGAAGACTAATTCACCCCTCCACTTT.

This clonotype has a handful of counts. The V gene is TRBV13, the J gene TRBJ1-4, with D hard to call. Germline V gene data show CDR1 as PRHDT and CDR2 as FYEKMQ (reference sequence). Trimming took 0 bases from V and 0 from J, leaving 11 bases between them. This CDR3 is built from 17 residues. The CDR3 region has the DNA TGTGCCAGCAGCTTAGGACAGACGATTCCAACTAATGAAAAACTGTTTTTT. It codes for CASSLGQTIPTNEKLFF.